In this sample, the clone carrying this TCR beta chain turned up many times. Its target is not known. This entry comes from a study of identical twins. Findings of the study overall: A lower insertion count was a feature of abundant cord blood beta clonotypes, with no such feature in memory repertoires.

Template switching introduced a universal primer site, and the cDNA bore unique molecular identifiers. TCRdb reprocessed the 5' RACE reads with MiXCR, giving one entry per CDR3 protein. The sample comprises roughly 710,000 distinct CDR3 sequences, roughly 6% of which are singletons, and approximately 2% rests with the top ten. After removal of 6 bases from V and 3 bases from J, the junction contained 9 bases not matched to a gene. The CDR3 consists of 15 residues. This clonotype was obtained from a man aged 18 to 29 in good health. Sequencing was performed on naive T cells sorted from blood. The rearrangement joins TRBV12-3 or TRBV12-4 to TRBJ2-3; 7 nucleotides agree with TRBD1. CDR3 in amino acids: CASRLTGYGTDTQYF. The CDR3 region has the DNA TGTGCCAGCAGGTTGACAGGGTACGGTACAGATACGCAGTATTTT.